This T cell receptor (beta chain) was profiled in a study of T cells expressing NK-cell markers. As for the study in general: Sorted CD3+CD56-NKG2C+, CD3+CD56+NKG2C+ and CD3+CD56+NKG2C- T cells supplied the TCR beta repertoires. Study outcomes and limitations: A few donors' CD3+CD56-NKG2C+ cells were dominated by the same clonotypes.

One entry per CDR3 protein, without DNA, is what TCRdb gives after re-calling the 5' RACE reads. The sample's table shows some 280,000 distinct CDR3 sequences. In germline, CDR1 is MNHEY, CDR2 SVGAGI. This CDR3 has 12 residues. To note about this clonotype: Antigen unknown.

This chain uses TRBV6-5 with TRBJ2-5; with no DNA, the TCRdb D assignment of TRBD1 cannot be verified. This sequence was found in a young man in good health. The specimen was blood T cells: a sorted CD56 or NKG2C T cell subset, CD4+ or CD8+ T cells, or bulk PBMC T cells (not recorded which). The CDR3: CASRSTGETQYF.